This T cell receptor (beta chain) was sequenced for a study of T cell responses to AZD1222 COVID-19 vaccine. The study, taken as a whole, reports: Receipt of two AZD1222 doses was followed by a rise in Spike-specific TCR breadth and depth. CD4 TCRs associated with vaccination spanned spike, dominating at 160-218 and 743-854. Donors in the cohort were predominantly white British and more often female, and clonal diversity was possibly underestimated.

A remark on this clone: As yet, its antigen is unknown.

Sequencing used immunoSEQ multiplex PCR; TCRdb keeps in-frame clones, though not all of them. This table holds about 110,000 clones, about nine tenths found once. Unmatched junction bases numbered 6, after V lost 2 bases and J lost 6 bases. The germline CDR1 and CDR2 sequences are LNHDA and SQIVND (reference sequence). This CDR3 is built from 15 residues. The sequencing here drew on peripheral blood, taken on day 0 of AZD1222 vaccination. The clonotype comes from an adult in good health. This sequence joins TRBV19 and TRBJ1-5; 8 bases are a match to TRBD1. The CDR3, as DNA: TGTGCCAGTAGTATACGGCAGGGGGCATTTCAGCCCCAGCATTTT. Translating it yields CASSIRQGAFQPQHF.